These T cell receptor beta chains were read from a single sample in a study of T cell repertoires in cytomegalovirus infection. TCRdb independently ran MiXCR on the reads; one entry per CDR3 protein. Here the sample spans 200,000 to 250,000 distinct CDR3 sequences, roughly 22% being singletons. Sequencing used CD8+ T cells from PBMCs. All receptors derive from a human donor in good health (CMV status not recorded). Some clones in this sample may be carry-over from other donors' samples. Each CDR3 is given with its conserved first and last residue. D genes are given only for firm matches. Not every row has a clone size; where given, it reads once, few, many or a size class.

d_call: NA; v_call: TRBV28; j_call: TRBJ2-7; clone_size: NA; cdr3_aa: CVSSPTQTYEQYF; cdr3_nt: TGTGTCAGCAGCCCCACTCAGACCTACGAGCAGTACTTC
d_call: NA; v_call: TRBV28; j_call: TRBJ2-7; clone_size: few; cdr3_aa: CASSSGLASYEQYF; cdr3_nt: TGTGCCAGCAGTAGCGGGTTGGCCAGCTACGAGCAGTACTTC
d_call: NA; v_call: TRBV11-1; j_call: TRBJ2-7; clone_size: few; cdr3_aa: CASSRDTYEQYF; cdr3_nt: TGTGCCAGCAGCCGTGACACCTACGAGCAGTACTTC
d_call: NA; v_call: TRBV12-3/TRBV12-4; j_call: TRBJ1-1; clone_size: many; cdr3_aa: CASSLGGAEAFF; cdr3_nt: TGTGCCAGCAGCCTGGGGGGCGCTGAAGCTTTCTTT
d_call: TRBD1; v_call: TRBV20-1; j_call: TRBJ1-6; clone_size: NA; cdr3_aa: CSARDEGTGLNSPLHF; cdr3_nt: TGCAGTGCTAGAGATGAGGGGACAGGGCTTAATTCACCCCTCCACTTT
d_call: NA; v_call: TRBV28; j_call: TRBJ1-1; clone_size: many; cdr3_aa: CASRSNPGLQMNTEAFF; cdr3_nt: TGTGCCAGCAGGTCTAATCCGGGGCTCCAAATGAACACTGAAGCTTTCTTT
d_call: TRBD2; v_call: TRBV25-1; j_call: TRBJ2-1; clone_size: NA; cdr3_aa: CASSASAGTSGLNEQFF; cdr3_nt: TGTGCCAGCAGTGCTTCCGCCGGGACTAGCGGATTAAATGAGCAGTTCTTC
d_call: NA; v_call: TRBV7-6; j_call: TRBJ1-1; clone_size: many; cdr3_aa: CASSSLFSNTEAFF; cdr3_nt: TGTGCCAGCAGCTCCCTATTCTCGAACACTGAAGCTTTCTTT
d_call: NA; v_call: TRBV7-9; j_call: TRBJ1-5; clone_size: many; cdr3_aa: CASSLEGYNQPQHF; cdr3_nt: TGTGCCAGCAGCTTGGAGGGCTACAATCAGCCCCAGCATTTT
d_call: NA; v_call: TRBV23-1; j_call: TRBJ1-2; clone_size: few; cdr3_aa: CATPGGGNGYTF; cdr3_nt: TGCGCCACCCCGGGAGGGGGGAATGGCTACACCTTC
d_call: NA; v_call: TRBV7-2; j_call: TRBJ2-3; clone_size: many; cdr3_aa: CASSLGLSVADTQYF; cdr3_nt: TGTGCCAGCAGCTTAGGTCTTTCGGTGGCAGATACGCAGTATTTT
d_call: NA; v_call: TRBV19; j_call: TRBJ2-7; clone_size: NA; cdr3_aa: CASSIGDLAYEQYF; cdr3_nt: TGTGCCAGTAGTATAGGAGACTTAGCCTACGAGCAGTACTTC
d_call: TRBD2; v_call: TRBV7-9; j_call: TRBJ2-7; clone_size: few; cdr3_aa: CASSLSSGDEQYF; cdr3_nt: TGTGCCAGCAGCTTATCTAGCGGGGACGAGCAGTACTTC
d_call: NA; v_call: TRBV7-6; j_call: TRBJ2-1; clone_size: many; cdr3_aa: CASSLRSPTGSSYNEQFF; cdr3_nt: TGTGCCAGCAGCTTAAGATCTCCCACAGGGAGCTCCTACAATGAGCAGTTCTTC
d_call: NA; v_call: TRBV6-2/TRBV6-3; j_call: TRBJ2-2; clone_size: NA; cdr3_aa: CASSYSNIGELFF; cdr3_nt: TGTGCCAGCAGTTACTCGAACATCGGGGAGCTGTTTTTT
d_call: TRBD1; v_call: TRBV12-3/TRBV12-4; j_call: TRBJ2-5; clone_size: NA; cdr3_aa: CASSDRGRETQYF; cdr3_nt: TGTGCCAGCAGCGACAGGGGCCGGGAGACCCAGTACTTC
d_call: NA; v_call: TRBV28; j_call: TRBJ1-2; clone_size: few; cdr3_aa: CASSSTLNYGYTF; cdr3_nt: TGTGCCAGCAGTTCCACCCTTAACTATGGCTACACCTTC
d_call: TRBD1; v_call: TRBV14; j_call: TRBJ1-1; clone_size: NA; cdr3_aa: CASSHAGGGTEAFF; cdr3_nt: TGTGCCAGCAGCCATGCAGGGGGGGGGACTGAAGCTTTCTTT
d_call: NA; v_call: TRBV3-1; j_call: TRBJ1-1; clone_size: once; cdr3_aa: CASSPGKRGTEAFF; cdr3_nt: TGTGCCAGCAGCCCCGGAAAACGAGGGACTGAAGCTTTCTTT
d_call: NA; v_call: TRBV6-6; j_call: TRBJ1-2; clone_size: NA; cdr3_aa: CASSWQGSNYGYTF; cdr3_nt: TGTGCCAGCAGTTGGCAGGGCTCGAACTATGGCTACACCTTC
d_call: NA; v_call: TRBV6-6; j_call: TRBJ2-1; clone_size: few; cdr3_aa: CASSSQRGSWNEQFF; cdr3_nt: TGTGCCAGCAGTTCACAGAGGGGGTCCTGGAATGAGCAGTTCTTC
d_call: TRBD2; v_call: TRBV7-2; j_call: TRBJ2-1; clone_size: many; cdr3_aa: CASSEDSGGANEQFF; cdr3_nt: TGTGCCAGCAGCGAGGATAGCGGGGGGGCCAATGAGCAGTTCTTC
d_call: TRBD1; v_call: TRBV29-1; j_call: TRBJ1-1; clone_size: NA; cdr3_aa: CSVADRDPEAFF; cdr3_nt: TGCAGCGTGGCGGACAGGGATCCTGAAGCTTTCTTT
d_call: NA; v_call: TRBV18; j_call: TRBJ2-5; clone_size: NA; cdr3_aa: CASSPGEDYRPETQYF; cdr3_nt: TGTGCCAGCTCACCGGGGGAGGACTACCGCCCGGAGACCCAGTACTTC
d_call: NA; v_call: TRBV6-5; j_call: TRBJ2-5; clone_size: NA; cdr3_aa: CASSYFGSITETQYF; cdr3_nt: TGTGCCAGCAGTTACTTCGGCAGTATCACCGAGACCCAGTACTTC
d_call: TRBD1; v_call: TRBV28; j_call: TRBJ1-3; clone_size: NA; cdr3_aa: CASSPQGHSGNTIYF; cdr3_nt: TGTGCCAGCAGTCCACAGGGGCACTCTGGAAACACCATATATTTT
d_call: NA; v_call: TRBV7-3; j_call: TRBJ2-1; clone_size: NA; cdr3_aa: CTSSLWDNLYNEQFF; cdr3_nt: TGTACCAGCAGCTTATGGGACAACCTCTACAATGAGCAGTTCTTC
d_call: NA; v_call: TRBV12-3/TRBV12-4; j_call: TRBJ2-3; clone_size: NA; cdr3_aa: CASTPPAGAPDTQYF; cdr3_nt: TGTGCCAGCACCCCCCCGGCGGGGGCCCCAGATACGCAGTATTTT
d_call: NA; v_call: TRBV7-6; j_call: TRBJ1-5; clone_size: few; cdr3_aa: CASSLTSNQPQHF; cdr3_nt: TGTGCCAGCAGCTTGACTAGCAATCAGCCCCAGCATTTT
d_call: NA; v_call: TRBV2; j_call: TRBJ1-1; clone_size: NA; cdr3_aa: CASSETQGLSTEAFF; cdr3_nt: TGTGCCAGCAGTGAAACACAGGGTCTTTCAACTGAAGCTTTCTTT
d_call: TRBD2; v_call: TRBV20-1; j_call: TRBJ2-7; clone_size: few; cdr3_aa: CSATQAQRGEEQYF; cdr3_nt: TGCAGTGCTACCCAAGCCCAGCGGGGTGAAGAGCAGTACTTC
d_call: NA; v_call: TRBV7-2; j_call: TRBJ2-3; clone_size: few; cdr3_aa: CASSQGAGWTDTQYF; cdr3_nt: TGTGCCAGCAGCCAAGGGGCAGGGTGGACAGATACGCAGTATTTT
d_call: TRBD1; v_call: TRBV12-3/TRBV12-4; j_call: TRBJ1-5; clone_size: many; cdr3_aa: CASSLGTGGNQPQHF; cdr3_nt: TGTGCCAGCAGTTTGGGGACAGGTGGCAATCAGCCCCAGCATTTT
d_call: TRBD1; v_call: TRBV6-1; j_call: TRBJ1-1; clone_size: many; cdr3_aa: CASSFTGGVGTEAFF; cdr3_nt: TGTGCCAGCAGTTTTACAGGGGGAGTTGGCACTGAAGCTTTCTTT
d_call: NA; v_call: TRBV27; j_call: TRBJ2-6; clone_size: NA; cdr3_aa: CASSPSGANVLTF; cdr3_nt: TGTGCCAGCAGTCCCTCTGGGGCCAACGTCCTGACTTTC
d_call: NA; v_call: TRBV28; j_call: TRBJ2-3; clone_size: many; cdr3_aa: CASSSPGEITDTQYF; cdr3_nt: TGTGCCAGCAGTTCCCCCGGTGAGATCACAGATACGCAGTATTTT
d_call: NA; v_call: TRBV20-1; j_call: TRBJ1-5; clone_size: few; cdr3_aa: CSANRGIESNQPQHF; cdr3_nt: TGCAGTGCTAATAGGGGTATTGAGAGCAATCAGCCCCAGCATTTT
d_call: TRBD1; v_call: TRBV29-1; j_call: TRBJ1-1; clone_size: many; cdr3_aa: CSAAGTGDSNTEAFF; cdr3_nt: TGCAGCGCAGCCGGGACAGGGGATTCAAACACTGAAGCTTTCTTT
d_call: NA; v_call: TRBV5-6; j_call: TRBJ1-5; clone_size: many; cdr3_aa: CASSHGGNNQPQHF; cdr3_nt: TGTGCCAGCAGCCACGGGGGCAACAATCAGCCCCAGCATTTT
d_call: TRBD1; v_call: TRBV29-1; j_call: TRBJ1-2; clone_size: NA; cdr3_aa: CSVEDVQGEGGYGYTF; cdr3_nt: TGCAGCGTTGAAGACGTTCAGGGGGAAGGCGGTTATGGCTACACCTTC
d_call: TRBD1; v_call: TRBV4-1; j_call: TRBJ2-1; clone_size: NA; cdr3_aa: CASSHLTGGYEQFF; cdr3_nt: TGCGCCAGCAGCCATCTAACAGGGGGCTATGAGCAGTTCTTC
d_call: NA; v_call: TRBV7-2; j_call: TRBJ1-1; clone_size: many; cdr3_aa: CASSLVAGMNTEAFF; cdr3_nt: TGTGCCAGCAGCTTAGTCGCAGGGATGAACACTGAAGCTTTCTTT
d_call: TRBD1; v_call: TRBV7-9; j_call: TRBJ2-1; clone_size: many; cdr3_aa: CASTPTRDRGAYNEQFF; cdr3_nt: TGTGCCAGCACCCCTACTCGGGACAGGGGCGCCTACAATGAGCAGTTCTTC
d_call: NA; v_call: TRBV19; j_call: TRBJ2-1; clone_size: few; cdr3_aa: CASSIGPLGQFF; cdr3_nt: TGTGCCAGTAGTATTGGACCCCTGGGACAGTTCTTC
d_call: NA; v_call: TRBV28; j_call: TRBJ2-7; clone_size: medium-sized; cdr3_aa: CASSKVINSYEQYF; cdr3_nt: TGTGCCAGCAGTAAGGTCATAAACTCCTACGAGCAGTACTTC
d_call: TRBD1; v_call: TRBV18; j_call: TRBJ1-2; clone_size: few; cdr3_aa: CASSHSRDSPYGYTF; cdr3_nt: TGTGCCAGCTCACACTCACGGGACAGCCCCTATGGCTACACCTTC
d_call: TRBD2; v_call: TRBV7-2; j_call: TRBJ2-5; clone_size: many; cdr3_aa: CASSPGLVETQYF; cdr3_nt: TGTGCCAGCAGCCCGGGACTAGTGGAGACCCAGTACTTC
d_call: NA; v_call: TRBV7-6; j_call: TRBJ1-1; clone_size: few; cdr3_aa: CASSPRDTATEAFF; cdr3_nt: TGTGCCAGCAGCCCGAGGGATACGGCTACTGAAGCTTTCTTT
d_call: TRBD1; v_call: TRBV7-9; j_call: TRBJ2-5; clone_size: many; cdr3_aa: CASSSTGGAETQYF; cdr3_nt: TGTGCCAGCAGCTCTACAGGGGGAGCGGAGACCCAGTACTTC
d_call: NA; v_call: TRBV5-1; j_call: TRBJ2-7; clone_size: few; cdr3_aa: CASSLSGYDEQYF; cdr3_nt: TGCGCCAGCAGCTTGTCAGGTTATGACGAGCAGTACTTC
d_call: TRBD2; v_call: TRBV7-8; j_call: TRBJ2-1; clone_size: many; cdr3_aa: CASSLYSSGGAAEQFF; cdr3_nt: TGTGCCAGCAGCTTATACAGTAGCGGGGGGGCCGCTGAGCAGTTCTTC
d_call: NA; v_call: TRBV28; j_call: TRBJ1-2; clone_size: NA; cdr3_aa: CASRKGEGGGYGYTF; cdr3_nt: TGTGCCAGCAGAAAAGGGGAGGGGGGGGGCTATGGCTACACCTTC
d_call: TRBD2; v_call: TRBV7-2; j_call: TRBJ2-5; clone_size: many; cdr3_aa: CASSLLTSVGETQYF; cdr3_nt: TGTGCCAGCAGCTTACTAACTAGCGTGGGGGAGACCCAGTACTTC
d_call: TRBD1; v_call: TRBV6-2/TRBV6-3; j_call: TRBJ1-1; clone_size: NA; cdr3_aa: CASSGQGGNPEAFF; cdr3_nt: TGTGCCAGCAGTGGACAGGGGGGCAACCCTGAAGCTTTCTTT
d_call: NA; v_call: TRBV12-3/TRBV12-4; j_call: TRBJ1-4; clone_size: NA; cdr3_aa: CASSWVGEGEKLFF; cdr3_nt: TGTGCCAGCAGTTGGGTTGGGGAGGGTGAAAAACTGTTTTTT
d_call: TRBD1; v_call: TRBV7-8; j_call: TRBJ2-7; clone_size: many; cdr3_aa: CASSRGTGSTYEQYF; cdr3_nt: TGTGCCAGCAGCCGCGGGACAGGGTCTACATACGAGCAGTACTTC
d_call: TRBD2; v_call: TRBV7-9; j_call: TRBJ2-5; clone_size: NA; cdr3_aa: CASSLGPSGESETQYF; cdr3_nt: TGTGCCAGCAGCTTAGGTCCTAGCGGAGAGTCAGAGACCCAGTACTTC
d_call: NA; v_call: TRBV29-1; j_call: TRBJ1-2; clone_size: many; cdr3_aa: CSVEDLRDPNYGYTF; cdr3_nt: TGCAGCGTTGAAGATTTACGGGACCCCAACTATGGCTACACCTTC